This TCR beta chain comes out of a study of blood T cell repertoires in COVID-19 (dated by TCRdb to about 2020). With respect to the entire study: The collaborator samples originated in the United States, Italy and Spain and spanned the acute and convalescent phases of COVID-19. The material from the prospective study consisted of cDNA or gDNA derived from T cells, B-cell-depleted T cells, or PBMCs. The samples were drawn from the first 160 participants of the ongoing ImmuneRACE study and from 1,254 subjects provided by 6 global collaborators. Nearly every sample came with metadata listing a de-identified subject ID, COVID-19 status, age in years and sex. Subjects who had been exposed to COVID-19, were actively infected with it, or had recovered from it provided the deeply sampled blood TCRbeta repertoires that made up the dataset. HLA class I and class II types, where available, came from metadata supplied by the sample provider rather than from assay-based typing. A freely available public database, intended as a resource for researchers studying the immune response to SARS-CoV-2, is where the repertoires were released. What the research found in general, with its limitations: How much clinical and demographic metadata was included differed by source and by participant, and the metadata was provided uncurated.

The immunoSEQ Assay, a bias-controlled multiplex PCR, was used to amplify TCRbeta CDR3 regions from genomic DNA. On the authors' methods: The number of nucleated cells in each sample was estimated from the amplification of reference gene primers within the assay. Sequence reads were collapsed and filtered to measure the absolute abundance of every unique TCRbeta CDR3 rearrangement. For each sample, productive Simpson clonality was calculated as the square root of Simpson's diversity index over productive rearrangements. TCRdb took this table from immuneACCESS and kept in-frame rearrangements with V and J called. Such tables lack part of the clones; where checked against another copy, unresolved V genes explain under half of the gap, and the rest is unexplained. V and J calls and clone size are given by that table; D and trimming were obtained from the DNA. In this sample the table shows 120,000 to 150,000 clones, 70% to 90% of which occur a single time. The ten largest account for 6.5% to 9.5% of the sample.

CDR1 and CDR2, per the germline V gene (reference sequence), are SGHNT and YYREEE. Relative to germline, V is missing 5 bases and J is missing 5 bases, with 19 bases of the junction outside any gene match. Taken from cysteine to phenylalanine, the CDR3 has 18 residues. Only the CDR3 DNA is retained, 54 bases long and in frame from the first base. Notes on this clone: Its recognized antigen is unknown. Base qualities are not provided; no much larger clone lies one nucleotide away.

One collaborating source in Seattle enrolled patients during active infection and followed them longitudinally through the course of disease. Collaborating institutions collected whole blood in K2EDTA tubes following their own protocols. For TCRbeta analysis, collaborators shipped samples as frozen whole blood, isolated PBMCs, or DNA extracted from either of those sample types. Sequencing was performed on peripheral blood. Recombination connected TRBV5-4 to TRBJ1-5; 7 central nucleotides agree with TRBD1. The TCR originated in a woman aged 55 to 70 with COVID-19, enrolled during active disease. The sequenced DNA is TGTGCCAGCAGTTGTGAAGCCGGGACAGCGAGCCCAGATCAGCCCCAGCATTTT. This gives the protein CASSCEAGTASPDQPQHF.